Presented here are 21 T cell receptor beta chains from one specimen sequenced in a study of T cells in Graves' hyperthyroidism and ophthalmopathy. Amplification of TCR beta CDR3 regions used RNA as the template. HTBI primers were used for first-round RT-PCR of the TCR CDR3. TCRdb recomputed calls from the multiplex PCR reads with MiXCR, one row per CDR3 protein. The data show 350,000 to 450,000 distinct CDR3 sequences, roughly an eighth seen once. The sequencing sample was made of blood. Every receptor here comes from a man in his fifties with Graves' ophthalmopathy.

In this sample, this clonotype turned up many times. CDR3 nucleotide sequence: TGCGCCAGCACCACGGACAGGAACACTGAAGCTTTCTTT. It translates to CASTTDRNTEAFF. The V call is TRBV5-1, the J call TRBJ1-1; maybe TRBD1 (6 bases). The CDR3 spans 13 residues. Trimming took 6 bases from V and 1 from J, leaving 10 bases between them. Germline CDR1 reads SGHRS; CDR2 reads YFSETQ.

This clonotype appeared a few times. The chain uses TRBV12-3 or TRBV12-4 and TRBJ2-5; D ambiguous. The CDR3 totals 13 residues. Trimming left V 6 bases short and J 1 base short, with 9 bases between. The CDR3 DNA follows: TGTGCCAGCAGCAGGTCTGCCCAAGAGACCCAGTACTTC. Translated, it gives CASSRSAQETQYF.

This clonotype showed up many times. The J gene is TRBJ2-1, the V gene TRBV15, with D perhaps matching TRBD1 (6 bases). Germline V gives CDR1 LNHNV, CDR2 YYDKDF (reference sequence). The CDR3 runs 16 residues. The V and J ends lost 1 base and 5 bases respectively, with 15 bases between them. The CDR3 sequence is CATSRATRDTNNEQFF. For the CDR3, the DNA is TGTGCCACCAGCAGAGCGACCCGGGACACGAACAATGAGCAGTTCTTC. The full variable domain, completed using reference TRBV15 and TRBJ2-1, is DAMVIQNPRYQVTQFGKPVTLSCSQTLNHNVMYWYQQKSSQAPKLLFHYYDKDFNNEADTPDNFQSRRPNTSFCFLDIRSPGLGDTAMYLCATSRATRDTNNEQFFGPGTRLTVL.

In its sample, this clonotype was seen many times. Here the CDR3 DNA reads TGTGCCAGCAGCACTTCTGAAGATACGCAGTATTTT. This sequence encodes CASSTSEDTQYF. The V call is TRBV5-5, the J call TRBJ2-3; no clear D gene. This CDR3 comprises 12 residues. From germline, CDR1 is SGHKS and CDR2 YYEKEE (reference sequence). V was shortened by 4 bases and J by 5 bases, with 8 bases between the two germline ends.

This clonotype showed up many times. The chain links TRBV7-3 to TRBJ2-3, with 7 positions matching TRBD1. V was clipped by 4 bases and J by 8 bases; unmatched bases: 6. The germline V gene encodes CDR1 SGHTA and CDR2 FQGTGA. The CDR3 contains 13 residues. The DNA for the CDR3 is TGTGCCAGCAGCTCACTGACAGGGAGTACGCAGTATTTT. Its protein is CASSSLTGSTQYF.

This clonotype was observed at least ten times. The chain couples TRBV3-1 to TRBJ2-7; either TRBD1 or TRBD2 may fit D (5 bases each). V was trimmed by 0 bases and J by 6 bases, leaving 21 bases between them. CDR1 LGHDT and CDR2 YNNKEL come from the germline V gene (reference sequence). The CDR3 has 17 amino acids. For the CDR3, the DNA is TGTGCCAGCAGCCAAGATCGGGGCTTGCTTCTAGGAGGCGAGCAGTACTTC. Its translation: CASSQDRGLLLGGEQYF.

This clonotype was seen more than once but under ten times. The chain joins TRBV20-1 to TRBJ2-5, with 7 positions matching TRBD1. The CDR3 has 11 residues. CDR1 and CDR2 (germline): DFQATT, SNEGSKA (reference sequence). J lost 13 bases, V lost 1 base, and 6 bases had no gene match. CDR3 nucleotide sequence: TGCAGTGCTAGAGTGGGGGACAGCGCGTACTTC. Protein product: CSARVGDSAYF.

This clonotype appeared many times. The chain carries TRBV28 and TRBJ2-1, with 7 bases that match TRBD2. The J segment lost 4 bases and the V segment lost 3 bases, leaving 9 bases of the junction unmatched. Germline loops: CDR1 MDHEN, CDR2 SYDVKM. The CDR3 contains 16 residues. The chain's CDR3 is CASSLGRGSGYNEQFF. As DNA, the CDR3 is TGTGCCAGCAGTTTGGGGCGCGGGAGTGGTTACAATGAGCAGTTCTTC.

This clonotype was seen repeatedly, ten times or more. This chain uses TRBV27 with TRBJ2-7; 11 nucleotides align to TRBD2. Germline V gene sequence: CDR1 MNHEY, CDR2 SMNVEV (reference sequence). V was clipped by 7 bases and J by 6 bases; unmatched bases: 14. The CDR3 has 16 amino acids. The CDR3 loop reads CASTSGLAGTGSEQYF. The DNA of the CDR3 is TGTGCCAGCACCTCAGGACTAGCGGGCACAGGGTCCGAGCAGTACTTC.

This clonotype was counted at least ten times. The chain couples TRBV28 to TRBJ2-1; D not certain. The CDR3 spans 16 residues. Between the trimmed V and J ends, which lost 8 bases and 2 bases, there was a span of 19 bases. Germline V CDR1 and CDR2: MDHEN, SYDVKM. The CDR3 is CASGVLAASTYNEQFF. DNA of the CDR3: TGTGCCAGCGGCGTCCTGGCCGCTTCAACCTACAATGAGCAGTTCTTC. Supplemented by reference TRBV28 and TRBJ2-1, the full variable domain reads DVKVTQSSRYLVKRTGEKVFLECVQDMDHENMFWYRQDPGLGLRLIYFSYDVKMKEKGDIPEGYSVSREKKERFSLILESASTNQTSMYLCASGVLAASTYNEQFFGPGTRLTVL.

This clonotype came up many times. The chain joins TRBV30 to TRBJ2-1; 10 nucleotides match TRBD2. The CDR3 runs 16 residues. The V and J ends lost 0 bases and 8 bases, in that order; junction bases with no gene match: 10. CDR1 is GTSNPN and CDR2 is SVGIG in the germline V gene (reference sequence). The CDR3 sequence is CAWSVGRLAGVDEQFF. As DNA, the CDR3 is TGTGCCTGGAGTGTAGGTAGGCTAGCGGGAGTCGATGAGCAGTTCTTC.

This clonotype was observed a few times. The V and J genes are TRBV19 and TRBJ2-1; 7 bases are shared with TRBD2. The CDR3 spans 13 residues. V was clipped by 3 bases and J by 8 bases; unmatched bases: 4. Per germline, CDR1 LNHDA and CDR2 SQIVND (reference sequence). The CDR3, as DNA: TGTGCCAGTAGTATTTGGGGAGGGGATGAGCAGTTCTTC. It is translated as CASSIWGGDEQFF.

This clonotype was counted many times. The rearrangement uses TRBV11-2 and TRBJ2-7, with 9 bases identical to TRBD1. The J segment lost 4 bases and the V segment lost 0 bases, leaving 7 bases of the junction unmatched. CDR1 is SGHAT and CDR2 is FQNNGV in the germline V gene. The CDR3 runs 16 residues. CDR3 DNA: TGTGCCAGCAGCTTAGAGGGCTCGACAGGGGGATACGAGCAGTACTTC. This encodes CASSLEGSTGGYEQYF.

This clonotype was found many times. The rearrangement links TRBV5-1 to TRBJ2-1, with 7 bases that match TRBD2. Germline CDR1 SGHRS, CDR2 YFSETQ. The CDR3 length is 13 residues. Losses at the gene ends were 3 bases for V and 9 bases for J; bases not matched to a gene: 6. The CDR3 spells CASSSLPGGEQFF. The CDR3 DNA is TGCGCCAGCAGCTCGTTACCGGGGGGTGAGCAGTTCTTC.

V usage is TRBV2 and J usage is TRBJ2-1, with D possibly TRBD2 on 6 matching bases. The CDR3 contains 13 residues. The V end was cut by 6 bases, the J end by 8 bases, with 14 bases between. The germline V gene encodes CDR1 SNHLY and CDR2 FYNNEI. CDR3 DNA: TGTGCCAGCAGCTTAACGACTAGACATGAGCAGTTCTTC. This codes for CASSLTTRHEQFF.

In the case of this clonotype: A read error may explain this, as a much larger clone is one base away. In DNA, the CDR3 is TGCGCCAGCAGCGTGACTAGCGGGAGGACCCCCTACAATGAGCAGTACTTC. Residues: CASSVTSGRTPYNEQYF. The chain is built from TRBV5-1 and TRBJ2-1; 13 bases are a match to TRBD2. With the DNA end fitting TRBJ2-7 better, the J assignment may be wrong. Germline assignment: CDR1 SGHRS and CDR2 YFSETQ. CDR3 length equals 17 residues.

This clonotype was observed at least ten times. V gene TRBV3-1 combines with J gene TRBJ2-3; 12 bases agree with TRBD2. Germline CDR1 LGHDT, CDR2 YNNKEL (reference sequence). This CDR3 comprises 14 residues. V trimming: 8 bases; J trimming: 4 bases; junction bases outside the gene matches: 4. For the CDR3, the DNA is TGTGCCAGCGGGCCTAGCGGGAGGGCAGATACGCAGTATTTT. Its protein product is CASGPSGRADTQYF.

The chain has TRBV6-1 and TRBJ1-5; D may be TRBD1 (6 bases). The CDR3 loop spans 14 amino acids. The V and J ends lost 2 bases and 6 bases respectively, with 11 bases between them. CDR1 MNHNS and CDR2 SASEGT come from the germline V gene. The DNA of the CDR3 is TGTGCCAGCAGTGAACAGGGGAGGGGTCAGCCCCAGCATTTT. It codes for CASSEQGRGQPQHF.

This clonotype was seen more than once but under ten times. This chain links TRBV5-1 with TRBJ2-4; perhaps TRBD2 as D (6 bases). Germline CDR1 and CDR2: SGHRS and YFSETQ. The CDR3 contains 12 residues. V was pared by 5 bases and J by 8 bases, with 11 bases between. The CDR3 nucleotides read TGCGCCAGCAGTAGCGGACCGGACATTCAGTACTTC. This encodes CASSSGPDIQYF.

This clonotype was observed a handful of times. The CDR3 DNA reads TGTGCCACCAGTGAGAAGACCTCAACGAGAGCTTTCTTT. This codes for CATSEKTSTRAFF. The genes are TRBV24-1 and TRBJ1-1; D remains unclear. V shed 4 bases and J shed 10 bases, with 15 bases lying between them. The germline CDR1 and CDR2 sequences are KGHDR and SFDVKD. The CDR3 spans 13 residues.

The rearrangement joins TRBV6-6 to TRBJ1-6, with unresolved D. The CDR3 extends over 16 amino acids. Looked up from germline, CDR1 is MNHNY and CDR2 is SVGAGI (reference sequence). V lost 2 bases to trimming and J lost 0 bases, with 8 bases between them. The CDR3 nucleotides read TGTGCCAGCAGTTACGGCCTGAGCTCCTATAATTCACCCCTCCACTTT. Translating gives CASSYGLSSYNSPLHF.